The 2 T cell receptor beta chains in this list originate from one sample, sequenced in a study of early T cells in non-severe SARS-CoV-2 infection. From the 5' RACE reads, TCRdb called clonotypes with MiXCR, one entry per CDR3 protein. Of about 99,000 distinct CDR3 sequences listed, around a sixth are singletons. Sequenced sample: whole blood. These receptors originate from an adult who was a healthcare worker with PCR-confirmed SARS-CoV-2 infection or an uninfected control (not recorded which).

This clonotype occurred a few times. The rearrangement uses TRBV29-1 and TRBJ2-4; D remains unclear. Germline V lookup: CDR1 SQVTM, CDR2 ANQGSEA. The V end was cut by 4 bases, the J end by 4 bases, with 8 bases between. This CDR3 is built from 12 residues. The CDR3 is CSVGLTKNIQYF. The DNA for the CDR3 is TGCAGCGTTGGACTGACGAAAAACATTCAGTACTTC. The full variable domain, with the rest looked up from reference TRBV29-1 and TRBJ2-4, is SAVISQKPSRDICQRGTSLTIQCQVDSQVTMMFWYRQQPGQSLTLIATANQGSEATYESGFVIDKFPISRPNLTFSTLTVSNMSPEDSSIYLCSVGLTKNIQYFGAGTRLSVL.

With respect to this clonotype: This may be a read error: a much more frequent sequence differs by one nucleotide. The CDR3 sequence: CASSFTQGSGYHTDTQYF. In DNA form, the CDR3 reads TGTGCCAGCAGTTTCACCCAGGGAAGCGGCTACCACACAGATACGCAGTATTTT. The genes are TRBV28 and TRBJ2-3; perhaps D is TRBD1 or TRBD2 (5 bases each). V shed 3 bases and J shed 2 bases, with 21 bases lying between them. This CDR3 has 18 residues. Germline CDR1 and CDR2: MDHEN and SYDVKM.